This T cell receptor beta chain was found in a study of blood T cell repertoires in COVID-19. The CDR3 is 16 residues long. V was trimmed by 0 bases and J by 7 bases, leaving 20 bases between them. Germline lookup yields CDR1 SGHTS and CDR2 YDEGEE. TCRdb keeps only in-frame clones here, not all; method: immunoSEQ multiplex PCR. The repertoire holds about 74,000 clones, with roughly 86% as singletons. This rearrangement joins TRBV5-8 to TRBJ2-7; D is perhaps TRBD2 (6 bases). The source is an older man with acute or convalescent COVID-19. The sample comprised peripheral blood. CDR3 region: CASSLGPGTREREQYF. CDR3 nucleotide sequence: TGTGCCAGCAGCTTGGGCCCTGGGACTCGCGAGAGGGAGCAGTACTTC. The full variable domain, its missing parts supplied by reference TRBV5-8 and TRBJ2-7, is EAGVTQSPTHLIKTRGQQATLRCSPISGHTSVYWYQQALGLGLQFLLWYDEGEERNRGNFPPRFSGRQFPNYSSELNVNALELEDSALYLCASSLGPGTREREQYFGPGTRLTVT.